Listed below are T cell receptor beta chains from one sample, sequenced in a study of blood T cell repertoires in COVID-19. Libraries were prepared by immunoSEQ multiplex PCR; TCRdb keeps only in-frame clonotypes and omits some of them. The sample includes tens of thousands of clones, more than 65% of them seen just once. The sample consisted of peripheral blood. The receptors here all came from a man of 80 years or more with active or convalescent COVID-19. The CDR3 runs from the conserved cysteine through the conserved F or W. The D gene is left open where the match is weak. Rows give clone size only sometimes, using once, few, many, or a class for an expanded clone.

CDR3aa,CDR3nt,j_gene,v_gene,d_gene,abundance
CASSLRGTEAFF,TGTGCCAGCAGTTTAAGGGGCACTGAAGCTTTCTTT,TRBJ1-1,TRBV27,NA,NA
CASSHETGAPNEKLFF,TGTGCCAGCAGTCACGAAACAGGGGCCCCTAATGAAAAACTGTTTTTT,TRBJ1-4,TRBV2,TRBD1,once
CASSQVREGRANEKLFF,TGCGCCAGCAGTCAAGTCAGGGAGGGTCGAGCTAATGAAAAACTGTTTTTT,TRBJ1-4,TRBV23-1,NA,once
CASSLTSDYGYTF,TGTGCCAGCAGCTTAACTTCAGACTATGGCTACACCTTC,TRBJ1-2,TRBV7-3,NA,NA
CASSRTGGTYNEQFF,TGTGCCAGCAGCCGAACTGGAGGGACCTACAATGAGCAGTTCTTC,TRBJ2-1,TRBV27,NA,few
CASSLRSLASSGYTF,TGTGCCAGCAGTTTAAGGAGCTTAGCTTCGAGTGGCTACACCTTC,TRBJ1-2,TRBV27,NA,NA
CASSLTYSNQPQHF,TGTGCCAGCAGCCTCACATATAGCAATCAGCCCCAGCATTTT,TRBJ1-5,TRBV6-5,NA,few
CASSLSGGDYEQYF,TGTGCCAGCAGCTTATCAGGGGGCGACTACGAGCAGTACTTC,TRBJ2-7,TRBV7-2,TRBD1,NA
CASRLTSGSTDTQYF,TGTGCCAGCAGGCTTACTAGCGGTAGCACAGATACGCAGTATTTT,TRBJ2-3,TRBV7-2,TRBD2,NA
CASSGSQGFRTEAFF,TGTGCCAGCAGCGGATCACAGGGGTTTCGAACTGAAGCTTTCTTT,TRBJ1-1,TRBV7-2,TRBD1,NA
CARDGTGDQETQYF,TGTGCCAGAGATGGGACAGGCGACCAAGAGACCCAGTACTTC,TRBJ2-5,TRBV19,TRBD1,NA
CASSEDIPPYEQYF,TGTGCCAGCAGTGAAGACATCCCGCCCTACGAGCAGTACTTC,TRBJ2-7,TRBV2,NA,once
CASSSLVSGIYNEQFF,TGTGCCAGCAGTTCCCTTGTTAGCGGGATATACAATGAGCAGTTCTTC,TRBJ2-1,TRBV6-5,TRBD2,few
CASSYRGTRGRNEQFF,TGTGCCAGCAGTTACCGAGGGACTAGGGGACGGAATGAGCAGTTCTTC,TRBJ2-1,TRBV6-2/TRBV6-3,TRBD2,NA
CASSGKGAVDTEAFF,TGTGCCAGCAGCGGAAAGGGGGCGGTGGACACTGAAGCTTTCTTT,TRBJ1-1,TRBV9,TRBD1,NA
CASSVPGLSGGYTF,TGTGCCAGCAGCGTCCCGGGTCTCTCGGGTGGCTACACCTTC,TRBJ1-2,TRBV11-1,NA,NA
CAWSVQVNNPKAFF,TGTGCCTGGAGTGTACAGGTTAACAATCCCAAAGCTTTCTTT,TRBJ1-1,TRBV30,NA,NA
CASSYGQGLSNTEAFF,TGTGCCAGCAGCTATGGACAGGGGCTTTCGAACACTGAAGCTTTCTTT,TRBJ1-1,TRBV5-6,TRBD1,NA
CASSHGLGEASTQYF,TGCGCCAGCAGCCACGGACTGGGGGAGGCGAGTACGCAGTATTTT,TRBJ2-3,TRBV4-3,NA,NA
CASSFRGLAYEQYF,TGTGCCAGCAGCTTCAGGGGACTAGCCTACGAGCAGTACTTC,TRBJ2-7,TRBV11-2,TRBD2,NA
CAISERTGQEAFF,TGTGCCATCAGTGAGAGGACAGGTCAAGAAGCTTTCTTT,TRBJ1-1,TRBV10-3,TRBD1,NA
CATSDFLAESSYEQYF,TGTGCCACCAGTGATTTCTTAGCGGAAAGCTCCTACGAGCAGTACTTC,TRBJ2-7,TRBV24-1,NA,NA
CASSLESDRGYNEQYF,TGTGCCAGCAGCTTAGAATCGGACAGGGGGTATAACGAGCAGTACTTC,TRBJ2-7,TRBV11-3,TRBD1,NA
CASSLQETQYF,TGTGCCAGCAGCCTACAAGAGACCCAGTACTTC,TRBJ2-5,TRBV7-2,NA,NA
CASSQEASGFWDTQYF,TGCGCCAGCAGCCAAGAGGCTAGCGGGTTTTGGGATACGCAGTATTTT,TRBJ2-3,TRBV4-3,TRBD2,NA
CASSPAPTGNTEAFF,TGTGCCAGCAGCCCGGCCCCGACTGGAAACACTGAAGCTTTCTTT,TRBJ1-1,TRBV27,NA,NA
CASSNIKRASTDTQYF,TGTGCCAGCAGCAACATAAAGCGGGCCAGCACAGATACGCAGTATTTT,TRBJ2-3,TRBV21-1,NA,few
CASSQEQGLGTQYF,TGCGCCAGCAGCCAAGAGCAGGGGCTCGGTACGCAGTATTTT,TRBJ2-3,TRBV4-3,NA,NA
CASQRSGGAGYEQYF,TGTGCCAGCCAAAGGAGCGGGGGGGCCGGGTACGAGCAGTACTTC,TRBJ2-7,TRBV13,TRBD2,NA
CASSLELNTEAFF,TGTGCCAGCAGCTTAGAGCTTAACACTGAAGCTTTCTTT,TRBJ1-1,TRBV11-1,NA,NA
CASSPEDTGELFF,TGTGCCAGCTCACCAGAGGACACCGGGGAGCTGTTTTTT,TRBJ2-2,TRBV18,NA,NA
CASSVEGVYGYTF,TGTGCCAGCAGCGTAGAGGGGGTCTATGGCTACACCTTC,TRBJ1-2,TRBV9,NA,few
CASSYHQDPAQPQHF,TGTGCCAGCAGTTACCATCAGGATCCGGCTCAGCCCCAGCATTTT,TRBJ1-5,TRBV6-2/TRBV6-3,NA,NA
CASSIAGDQETQYF,TGTGCCAGTAGTATAGCGGGGGACCAAGAGACCCAGTACTTC,TRBJ2-5,TRBV19,NA,once
CASSLAREGFAKNTEAFF,TGTGCCAGCAGCTTAGCCAGGGAGGGTTTCGCCAAGAACACTGAAGCTTTCTTT,TRBJ1-1,TRBV7-8,NA,NA
CASSLGPPSGSFSDTQYF,TGTGCCAGCAGCTTGGGCCCCCCTAGCGGGAGTTTTTCAGATACGCAGTATTTT,TRBJ2-3,TRBV5-8,TRBD2,NA
CASSRGGEGSSGYTF,TGTGCCAGCAGCCGCGGGGGGGAGGGGTCTAGCGGCTACACCTTC,TRBJ1-2,TRBV7-6,NA,NA
CASSLTGTRGNIQYF,TGTGCCAGCAGCTTAACAGGGACCCGGGGAAACATTCAGTACTTC,TRBJ2-4,TRBV11-1,NA,NA
CASSLEDNYEQYF,TGTGCCAGCAGCTTAGAGGACAACTACGAGCAGTACTTC,TRBJ2-7,TRBV11-3,NA,NA
CASSLSRDNEQFF,TGTGCCAGCAGCTTATCCCGGGACAATGAGCAGTTCTTC,TRBJ2-1,TRBV7-2,NA,NA
CASSQDRARSEAFF,TGCGCCAGCAGCCAAGACAGGGCAAGATCTGAAGCTTTCTTT,TRBJ1-1,TRBV4-3,NA,NA
CASSGGNEKLFF,TGTGCCAGCAGTGGAGGGAATGAAAAACTGTTTTTT,TRBJ1-4,TRBV11-2,NA,NA
CASSSGQGNSPLHF,TGTGCCAGCAGCTCAGGACAGGGCAATTCACCCCTCCACTTT,TRBJ1-6,TRBV7-2,TRBD1,NA
CASSWTGQTNGYTF,TGCGCCAGCAGCTGGACAGGGCAAACGAATGGCTACACCTTC,TRBJ1-2,TRBV5-1,TRBD1,NA
CASSMEQGGYTF,TGTGCCAGCAGTATGGAACAGGGTGGCTACACCTTC,TRBJ1-2,TRBV12-3/TRBV12-4,NA,NA
CASSFTGESRNTIYF,TGTGCCAGCAGCTTTACAGGGGAATCGCGAAACACCATATATTTT,TRBJ1-3,TRBV7-9,TRBD1,NA
CASSYGGQGARDEQFF,TGTGCCAGCAGTTACGGGGGACAGGGGGCGCGGGATGAGCAGTTCTTC,TRBJ2-1,TRBV6-2/TRBV6-3,TRBD1,NA
CASSYSTGTGSNEQYF,TGTGCCAGCAGTTACTCGACGGGTACAGGGTCGAACGAGCAGTACTTC,TRBJ2-7,TRBV6-5,NA,NA
CASSADSSGANVLTF,TGTGCCAGCAGTGCGGACAGCTCTGGGGCCAACGTCCTGACTTTC,TRBJ2-6,TRBV2,NA,once
CSGKGGGSYNEQFF,TGCAGCGGAAAGGGGGGGGGCTCCTACAATGAGCAGTTCTTC,TRBJ2-1,TRBV29-1,NA,once
CASSQDRALRATQYF,TGTGCCAGCAGCCAAGACCGAGCGCTGCGCGCGACCCAGTACTTC,TRBJ2-5,TRBV3-1/TRBV3-2,NA,NA
CASSLDPHRTEAFF,TGTGCCAGCAGCTTAGACCCCCACAGAACTGAAGCTTTCTTT,TRBJ1-1,TRBV7-2,NA,NA
CASRKRLNSNQPQHF,TGTGCCAGCAGAAAAAGACTGAATAGCAATCAGCCCCAGCATTTT,TRBJ1-5,TRBV5-6,NA,NA
CASSLAEGRGGYTF,TGTGCCAGCAGCTTGGCGGAGGGAAGAGGTGGCTACACCTTC,TRBJ1-2,TRBV5-4,NA,NA
CASKESGGDSPLHF,TGTGCCAGCAAGGAATCAGGGGGTGATTCACCCCTCCACTTT,TRBJ1-6,TRBV6-6,TRBD1,NA
CASSQDEAGGVPTYEQYF,TGCGCCAGCAGCCAAGATGAAGCGGGGGGGGTTCCGACCTACGAGCAGTACTTC,TRBJ2-7,TRBV4-1,TRBD2,few